This paragraph covers one T cell receptor beta chain sequence. Its antigen is unidentified. Other DNA sequences in this sample translate to the same CDR3. Germline V lookup: CDR1 SNHLY, CDR2 FYNNEI. J was trimmed by 4 bases and V by 8 bases; bases with no gene match: 6. The CDR3 totals 13 residues. The sample originates from a study of cytomegalovirus exposure and HLA in healthy donors. Primers included in the PCR were 60 Vbeta and 13 Jbeta primers. Assay: immunoSEQ multiplex PCR; the TCRdb copy retains only in-frame clones and omits some. Here the sample spans some 190,000 clones, about four fifths being singletons. Notes on the study in general: Excluded: some indistinguishable V segments such as TRBV6-2 and TRBV6-3. Later work found that TCR association rates differed between HLA loci; DRB1 had the most and HLA-C the fewest. Solely CMV serostatus was available to characterize immune exposure. The authors judged a highly shared variant cluster likely a sequencing artifact.

This TCR was recovered from a middle-aged man in good health and CMV-seronegative. This chain connects TRBV2 to TRBJ2-3; TRBD1 aligns across 7 bases. Sequencing was done on a sample of PBMCs. CDR3 amino acids: CASETGNADTQYF. In DNA form, the CDR3 reads TGTGCCAGCGAGACAGGGAACGCAGATACGCAGTATTTT.